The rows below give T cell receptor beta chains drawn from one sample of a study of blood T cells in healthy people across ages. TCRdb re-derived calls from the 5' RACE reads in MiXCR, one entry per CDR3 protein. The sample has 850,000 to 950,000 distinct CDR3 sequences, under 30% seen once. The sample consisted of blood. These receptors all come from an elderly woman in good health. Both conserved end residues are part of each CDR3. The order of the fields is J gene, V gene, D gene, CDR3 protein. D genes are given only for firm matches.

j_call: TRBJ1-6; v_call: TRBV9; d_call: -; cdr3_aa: CASSARTDNSPLHF
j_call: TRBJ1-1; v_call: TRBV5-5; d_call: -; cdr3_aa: CASSSILTNTEAFF
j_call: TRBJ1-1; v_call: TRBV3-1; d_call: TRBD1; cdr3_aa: CASSRQGVDTEAFF
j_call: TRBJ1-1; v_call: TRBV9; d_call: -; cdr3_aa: CASSVAGNTKAFF
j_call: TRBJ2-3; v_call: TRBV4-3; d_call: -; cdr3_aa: CASSRGVGDFLTDTQYF
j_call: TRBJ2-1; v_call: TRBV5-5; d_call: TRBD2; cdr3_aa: CASSPGSLLAGGYNEQFF
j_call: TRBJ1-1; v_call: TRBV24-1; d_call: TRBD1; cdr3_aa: CATSDSKTGVNTEAFF
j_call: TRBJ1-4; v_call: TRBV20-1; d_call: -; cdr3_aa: CSAPRREKLFF
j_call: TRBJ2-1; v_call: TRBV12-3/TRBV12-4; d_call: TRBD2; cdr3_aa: CASSGGGANEQFF
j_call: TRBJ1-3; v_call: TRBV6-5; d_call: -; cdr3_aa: CASSYSRQLYSGNTIYF
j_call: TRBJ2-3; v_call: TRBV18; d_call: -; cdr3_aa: CASSPRLGQTTDTQYF
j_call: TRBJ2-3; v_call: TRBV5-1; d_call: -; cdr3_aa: CASSSSDPTDTQYF
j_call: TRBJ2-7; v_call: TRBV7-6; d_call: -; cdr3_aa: CASSSRNRDGEQYF
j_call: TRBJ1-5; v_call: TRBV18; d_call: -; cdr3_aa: CAGSPQGYSNQPQHF
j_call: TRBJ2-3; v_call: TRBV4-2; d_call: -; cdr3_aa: CASSQTSTDTQYF
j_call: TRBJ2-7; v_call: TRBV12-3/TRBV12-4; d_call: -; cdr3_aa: CASSHRDGLGEQYF
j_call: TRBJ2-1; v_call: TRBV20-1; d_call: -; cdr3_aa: CSARAVDGGYNERFF
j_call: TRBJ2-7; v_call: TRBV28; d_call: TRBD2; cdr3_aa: CASSLERAGAYEQYF
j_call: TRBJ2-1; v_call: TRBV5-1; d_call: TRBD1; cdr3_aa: CASSRAGTGVNEQFF
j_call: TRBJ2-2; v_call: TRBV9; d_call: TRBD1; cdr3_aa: CASSVGLTGDTGELFF
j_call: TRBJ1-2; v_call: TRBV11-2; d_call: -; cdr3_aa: CASSLVAVGLYGYTF
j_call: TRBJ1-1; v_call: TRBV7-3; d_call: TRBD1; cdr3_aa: CASSLTGAKAMNTEAFF
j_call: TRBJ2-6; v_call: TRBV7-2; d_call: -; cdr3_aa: CAGSLASGSSGANVLTF
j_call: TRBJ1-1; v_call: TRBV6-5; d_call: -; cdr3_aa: CKFENRESSEAFF
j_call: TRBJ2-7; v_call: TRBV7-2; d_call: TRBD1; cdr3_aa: CASSNPTGNSYEQYF
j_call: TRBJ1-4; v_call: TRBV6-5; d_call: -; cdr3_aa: CASSYSSRVGEKLFF
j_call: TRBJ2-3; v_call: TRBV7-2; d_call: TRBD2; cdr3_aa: CASIQIGGRADAQYF
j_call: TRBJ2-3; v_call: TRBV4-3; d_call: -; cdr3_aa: CASSQDGKSTDTQYF
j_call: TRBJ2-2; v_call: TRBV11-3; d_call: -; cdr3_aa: CASSARVLTGELFF
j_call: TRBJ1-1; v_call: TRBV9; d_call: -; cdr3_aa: CASSVGGASTEAFF
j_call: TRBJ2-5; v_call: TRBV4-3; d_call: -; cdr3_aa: CASSQEWGVGPQYF
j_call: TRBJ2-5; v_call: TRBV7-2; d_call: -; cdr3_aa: CASSLVWGRNSNEQYF
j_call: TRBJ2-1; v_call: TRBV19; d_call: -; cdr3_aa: CASSTVGMTYNEQFF
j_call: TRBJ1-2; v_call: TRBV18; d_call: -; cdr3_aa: CASSTRGQGHGYTF
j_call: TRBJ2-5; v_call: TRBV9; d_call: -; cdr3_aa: CASSVSTGQETQYF
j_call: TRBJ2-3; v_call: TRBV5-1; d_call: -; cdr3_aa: CASSLDRVGADTQYF
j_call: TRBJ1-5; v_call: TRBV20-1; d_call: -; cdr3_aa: CSAVLGQSNQPQHF
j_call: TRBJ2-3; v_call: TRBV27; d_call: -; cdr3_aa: CASSLTVGRGPDTQYF
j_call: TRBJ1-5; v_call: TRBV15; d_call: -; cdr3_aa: CATSRDRAGVAQPQHF
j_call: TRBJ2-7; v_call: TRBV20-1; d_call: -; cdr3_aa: CSARDTDGFYEQYF
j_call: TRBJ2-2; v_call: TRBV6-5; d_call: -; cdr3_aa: CASSYSIPGPTGELFF
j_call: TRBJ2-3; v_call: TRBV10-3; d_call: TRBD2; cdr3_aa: CAISEAGGRTDTQYF
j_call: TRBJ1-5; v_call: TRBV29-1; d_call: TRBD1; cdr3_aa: CSVRDSNQPQHF
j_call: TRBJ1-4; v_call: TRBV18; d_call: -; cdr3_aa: CASSSDKNPNEKLFF
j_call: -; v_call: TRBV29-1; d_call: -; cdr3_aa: CSVEVGAYEQYF
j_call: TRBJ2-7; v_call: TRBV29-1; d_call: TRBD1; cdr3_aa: CSVEAGTGGYEQYF
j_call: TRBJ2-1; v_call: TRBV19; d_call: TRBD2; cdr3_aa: CASSIDAGTREQFF